Listed below are T cell receptor beta chains from one sample, sequenced in a study of blood T cell repertoires in COVID-19. Using immunoSEQ multiplex PCR, the repertoire was profiled, and TCRdb retains in-frame clones only, with some absent. The data contain 76,000 or so clones, 70% to 90% of them singletons. The source material was peripheral blood. These receptors were taken from a man older than 75 in a cohort sampled during active COVID-19. CDR3s include the opening cysteine and the closing phenylalanine or tryptophan. D genes are given only for firm matches. Size values are once, few and many counts, or a class for expanded clones, and some rows have none.

-	TRBD1	TRBV4-3	TRBJ1-4	TGCGCCAGCAGCCAGGGACAGGGTAATGAAAAACTGTTTTTT	CASSQGQGNEKLFF
-	TRBD1	TRBV7-2	TRBJ2-5	TGTGCCAGCAGCCCGCGGACAGGGGAGACCCAGTACTTC	CASSPRTGETQYF
-	-	TRBV18	TRBJ2-5	TGTGCCAGCTCACCACCGTCAGGGCGTCAGACCCAGTACTTC	CASSPPSGRQTQYF
-	-	TRBV2	TRBJ1-5	TGTGCCAGCAGGGGGACATTTAATAGCAATCAGCCCCAGCATTTT	CASRGTFNSNQPQHF
-	TRBD1	TRBV18	TRBJ1-1	TGTGCCAGCTCACCCGGGACAGACAACACTGAAGCTTTCTTT	CASSPGTDNTEAFF
-	-	TRBV5-1	TRBJ2-5	TGCGCCAGCAGCTTGGTCGGGGGTCAAGAGACCCAGTACTTC	CASSLVGGQETQYF
-	-	TRBV6-2/TRBV6-3	TRBJ2-7	TGTGCCAGCAGTTCGACTAAGACAAGAAGCTCCTACGAGCAGTACTTC	CASSSTKTRSSYEQYF
-	TRBD1	TRBV5-6	TRBJ1-2	TGTGCCAGCAGCCCCGGGACAGGGGTTTATGGCTACACCTTC	CASSPGTGVYGYTF
-	TRBD1	TRBV5-1	TRBJ1-1	TGCGCCAGCACGGGGACAGGGGGTGGCGGCACTGAAGCTTTCTTT	CASTGTGGGGTEAFF
-	-	TRBV6-5	TRBJ1-4	TGTGCCAGCCGACCATATGGACAAGCAGAAAAACTGTTTTTT	CASRPYGQAEKLFF
-	TRBD1	TRBV19	TRBJ2-3	TGTGCCAGTAACCTACAGGGGTTGGCGGATACGCAGTATTTT	CASNLQGLADTQYF
-	-	TRBV28	TRBJ2-5	TGTGCCAGCAGTCTTCTATATGCGGAGACCCAGTACTTC	CASSLLYAETQYF
-	-	TRBV7-2	TRBJ2-3	TGTGCCAGCAGCTTAGCGGGAGGCACAGATACGCAGTATTTT	CASSLAGGTDTQYF
-	TRBD1	TRBV3-1/TRBV3-2	TRBJ1-2	TGTGCCAGCAGCCAAGGACAGGGGGCGCGGGGCTACACCTTC	CASSQGQGARGYTF
once	TRBD2	TRBV6-1	TRBJ2-5	TGTGCCAGCAGTGGCTGGACTAGCGGGAGTGGGGAGACCCAGTACTTC	CASSGWTSGSGETQYF
-	TRBD1	TRBV7-9	TRBJ2-5	TGTGCCAGCAGCGCACAGGGGTCTCAAGAGACCCAGTACTTC	CASSAQGSQETQYF
-	TRBD2	TRBV28	TRBJ2-5	TGTGCCAGCACCTCGGGGACTAGCGTAAAAGAGACCCAGTACTTC	CASTSGTSVKETQYF
-	-	TRBV7-9	TRBJ1-2	TGTGCCAGCAGCTTAGTCAGGCCCTGGGGCTACACCTTC	CASSLVRPWGYTF
once	-	TRBV19	TRBJ2-2	TGTGCCAGTAGTATGGGCAGCTCCACCGGGGAGCTGTTTTTT	CASSMGSSTGELFF
-	-	TRBV28	TRBJ1-6	TGTGCCAGCAGTTTGGCGGGGTCTACCCTCCACTTT	CASSLAGSTLHF
-	-	TRBV2	TRBJ2-5	TGTGCCAGCAGCGTTGACGGACTACAAGAGACCCAGTACTTC	CASSVDGLQETQYF
-	TRBD1	TRBV7-9	TRBJ1-4	TGTGCCAGCAGCTTAGTGCAGGGGGAAGAAAAACTGTTTTTT	CASSLVQGEEKLFF
-	TRBD1	TRBV5-1	TRBJ1-5	TGCGCCAGCAGCACGGGGACAGGGGCGGGTCAGCCCCAGCATTTT	CASSTGTGAGQPQHF
-	-	TRBV21-1	TRBJ1-4	TGTGCCAGCAGCAAAGGGAGAGGGACAGGGGTTGAAAAACTGTTTTTT	CASSKGRGTGVEKLFF
few	TRBD1	TRBV18	TRBJ1-5	TGTGCCAGCTCACGGGGACAGGGGGTCAATCAGCCCCAGCATTTT	CASSRGQGVNQPQHF
-	TRBD1	TRBV2	TRBJ1-1	TGTGCCAGCAGTGTTTTCGGACAGGGAGAAGCTTTCTTT	CASSVFGQGEAFF
few	-	TRBV27	TRBJ1-1	TGTGCCAGCATTTCCGGGTACACTGAAGCTTTCTTT	CASISGYTEAFF
-	-	TRBV24-1	TRBJ2-1	TGTGCCACCAGCGACAGTTACAATGAGCAGTTCTTC	CATSDSYNEQFF
-	TRBD2	TRBV9	TRBJ2-3	TGTGCCAGCGAGTTGGGCGGGGGGGGTACAGATACGCAGTATTTT	CASELGGGGTDTQYF
-	-	TRBV29-1	TRBJ2-2	TGCAGCGTTGAAAGAGCGAACACCGGGGAGCTGTTTTTT	CSVERANTGELFF
-	TRBD1	TRBV15	TRBJ2-7	TGTGCCACCAGCAGCCGGGACAGAGATTACGAGCAGTACTTC	CATSSRDRDYEQYF
-	TRBD2	TRBV4-1	TRBJ2-3	TGCGCCAGCAGCCAAGACCAGGGGACTAGCGGGGGTACAGATACGCAGTATTTT	CASSQDQGTSGGTDTQYF
-	TRBD1	TRBV3-1/TRBV3-2	TRBJ1-2	TGTGCCAGCAGCCTCGGGACAGGGGTAAGAGGCTACACCTTC	CASSLGTGVRGYTF
-	TRBD1	TRBV6-5	TRBJ1-1	TGTGCCAGCAGTATTACAGGGGGAGGCACTGAAGCTTTCTTT	CASSITGGGTEAFF
-	TRBD1	TRBV7-9	TRBJ2-2	TGTGCCAGCGGCTCGGGACAGGTGAACACCGGGGAGCTGTTTTTT	CASGSGQVNTGELFF
-	-	TRBV7-2	TRBJ1-2	TGTGCCAGCAGCTTTGAGGGATTCCGGGGCTACACCTTC	CASSFEGFRGYTF
-	-	TRBV7-2	TRBJ2-5	TGTGCCAGCAGCCCTTTCACCGGGAACCAAGAGACCCAGTACTTC	CASSPFTGNQETQYF
-	-	TRBV6-5	TRBJ1-4	TGTGCCAGCAGCCGGGGAGCCGCAAGTGAAAAACTGTTTTTT	CASSRGAASEKLFF
-	TRBD2	TRBV4-2	TRBJ2-1	TGTGCCAGCAGCCAAGTTGGGACTAGCGGGGGGGTGCCCAATGAGCAGTTCTTC	CASSQVGTSGGVPNEQFF
-	-	TRBV19	TRBJ2-3	TGTGCCAGTAGTATTCAAGCCACAGATACGCAGTATTTT	CASSIQATDTQYF
-	-	TRBV27	TRBJ1-5	TGTGCCAGCAGTCGAGGACAGAATCAGCCCCAGCATTTT	CASSRGQNQPQHF
-	TRBD1	TRBV6-1	TRBJ1-5	TGTGCCAGCAGTGATCCAGGACAGGGATACCAGCCCCAGCATTTT	CASSDPGQGYQPQHF
-	TRBD2	TRBV9	TRBJ2-3	TGTGCCAGCAGCGTAGAAGCGGGGGGGCAGTATTTT	CASSVEAGGQYF
-	-	TRBV19	TRBJ2-3	TGTGCCAGTAGTGATGGTCAGGGGGGAGATACGCAGTATTTT	CASSDGQGGDTQYF
-	-	TRBV7-9	TRBJ1-1	TGTGCCAGCAGCCCAAACCCATCGCCTGGGGGGTACACTGAAGCTTTCTTT	CASSPNPSPGGYTEAFF
-	TRBD1	TRBV28	TRBJ2-2	TGTGCCAGCAGCCCAGGACAGGGACACGGGGAGCTGTTTTTT	CASSPGQGHGELFF
-	TRBD1	TRBV29-1	TRBJ2-5	TGCAGCGTAGTGGACAGGGAATTAAGAGAGACCCAGTACTTC	CSVVDRELRETQYF
few	-	TRBV7-2	TRBJ1-5	TGTGCCAGCAGCTCTCAGGGAAATCAGCCCCAGCATTTT	CASSSQGNQPQHF
-	-	TRBV5-6	TRBJ1-2	TGTGCCAGCAGTTCAAACTTAGCCTATGGCTACACCTTC	CASSSNLAYGYTF
-	-	TRBV28	TRBJ1-1	TGTGCCACCCGGGGGTCGGGCACTGAAGCTTTCTTT	CATRGSGTEAFF
-	TRBD1	TRBV2	TRBJ1-2	TGTGCCAGGTCCAGGGGGCGAGCTGTCTATGGCTACACCTTC	CARSRGRAVYGYTF
-	-	TRBV5-6	TRBJ1-3	TGTGCCAGCAGCTTCCTGGGTCAGGGGTCGGGAAACACCATATATTTT	CASSFLGQGSGNTIYF
-	TRBD1	TRBV5-1	TRBJ1-2	TGCGCCAGCAGCTTGTCAGGGGGCGATTATGGCTACACCTTC	CASSLSGGDYGYTF
-	-	TRBV10-3	TRBJ2-4	TGTGCCATCAGTGACGGGATGGAAATTCAGTACTTC	CAISDGMEIQYF
-	-	TRBV6-5	TRBJ1-5	TGTGCCAGCAGCGCCGGGAGCAATCAGCCCCAGCATTTT	CASSAGSNQPQHF
-	-	TRBV5-5	TRBJ2-1	TGTGCCAGCAGCTTGGCAGGGTATGGCTCCTACAATGAGCAGTTCTTC	CASSLAGYGSYNEQFF
-	-	TRBV10-3	TRBJ2-1	TGTGCCATCAGTCCTAGGTCATCCGGGGGCTACAATGAGCAGTTCTTC	CAISPRSSGGYNEQFF
-	TRBD1	TRBV27	TRBJ1-1	TGTGCCAGCAGTTACAGGGGTCGGGCCACTGAAGCTTTCTTT	CASSYRGRATEAFF
-	TRBD2	TRBV3-1/TRBV3-2	TRBJ2-4	TGTGCCAGCAGCCAGGCGACGGGACTAGCGGGGGGGCCTGCCAAAAACATTCAGTACTTC	CASSQATGLAGGPAKNIQYF